These 31 T cell receptor beta chains originate from one sample sequenced in a study of shared clonotypes between healthy human individuals. Positively selected for CCR7, the CD45RO-negative cells used as naive CD8 cells excluded terminally differentiated effector memory CD45RA+ cells. Assay used: immunoSEQ multiplex PCR; TCRdb lists only in-frame clones, some missing. The table records some 2,000,000 clones, about 95% of them present only once. The sample comprised naive CD8+ T cells sorted from blood. The receptors originated from a young man in good health.

The chain joins TRBV27 to TRBJ2-1, with D possibly matching TRBD1 (6 bases). This CDR3 region has 13 residues. V shed 5 bases and J shed 10 bases, with 15 bases lying between them. Per the germline V gene, CDR1 is MNHEY and CDR2 is SMNVEV (reference sequence). The DNA of the CDR3 is TGTGCCAGCAGTACAGGGATTTACGGGGAGCAGTTCTTC. Its translation is CASSTGIYGEQFF.

V is TRBV27 and J is TRBJ2-7; D is undetermined. Germline V gives CDR1 MNHEY, CDR2 SMNVEV (reference sequence). This CDR3 has 14 amino acids. V was pared by 2 bases and J by 7 bases, with 15 bases between. Here the CDR3 DNA reads TGTGCCAGCAGTTTACCAGGTTTAACACGGGAGCAGTACTTC. It codes for CASSLPGLTREQYF.

A note on this clone: Other DNA sequences in the same sample also yield this CDR3. The chain is built from TRBV7-9 and TRBJ2-5; TRBD1 might be the D (5 bases). The CDR3 runs to 14 residues. Per the germline V gene, CDR1 is SEHNR and CDR2 is FQNEAQ (reference sequence). Trimming pared 2 bases from V and 2 bases from J, leaving 9 bases between. CDR3: CASSLRTPQETQYF. DNA of the CDR3: TGTGCCAGCAGCTTAAGGACACCTCAAGAGACCCAGTACTTC.

This chain links TRBV28 with TRBJ2-1; 7 bases agree with TRBD2. The CDR3 runs 14 residues. V dropped 0 bases and J dropped 5; count of bases not matched to a gene: 1. Germline V gene sequence: CDR1 MDHEN, CDR2 SYDVKM. In DNA form, the CDR3 reads TGTGCCAGCAGTTTATGGGGAGGGGACAATGAGCAGTTCTTC. Translating it yields CASSLWGGDNEQFF.

The rearrangement joins TRBV21-1 to TRBJ1-4. TRBV21-1 is a pseudogene segment. CDR3 length: 18 amino acids. Here the CDR3 DNA reads TGTGCCAGCAGCAAATTAATTGTTTTTGAGATGAATAATGAAAAACTGTTTTTT. Protein: CASSKLIVFEMNNEKLFF.

The rearrangement uses TRBV2 and TRBJ2-6; 9 nucleotides agree with TRBD1. The CDR3 spans 18 residues. Germline loops: CDR1 SNHLY, CDR2 FYNNEI. Trimming cost V 5 bases and J 0 bases; bases outside gene matches: 8. In nucleotides, the CDR3 is TGTGCCAGCAGTTTGACAGGGGGTTCCTACTCTGGGGCCAACGTCCTGACTTTC. Its translation is CASSLTGGSYSGANVLTF. Looking up the rest from reference TRBV2 and TRBJ2-6 gives the full variable domain: EPEVTQTPSHQVTQMGQEVILRCVPISNHLYFYWYRQILGQKVEFLVSFYNNEISEKSEIFDDQFSVERPDGSNFTLKIRSTKLEDSAMYFCASSLTGGSYSGANVLTFGAGSRLTVL.

V usage is TRBV6-1 and J usage is TRBJ2-7; D call uncertain. The CDR3 runs 15 residues. From germline, CDR1 is MNHNS and CDR2 SASEGT. V was shortened by 2 bases and J by 3 bases, with 14 bases between the two germline ends. The CDR3 region is CASSESGPSLYEQYF. CDR3 coding DNA: TGTGCCAGCAGTGAATCTGGACCCTCTCTCTACGAGCAGTACTTC.

This clone was detected once. This chain joins TRBV2 and TRBJ1-5; D is unresolved. CDR3 length: 12 amino acids. Germline V gene data show CDR1 as SNHLY and CDR2 as FYNNEI. The V gene lost 7 bases and the J gene lost 9 bases, with 13 bases spanning the gap. CDR3 sequence (DNA): TGTGCCAGCACGGAGGACGGGATGCCCCAGCATTTT. This encodes CASTEDGMPQHF.

The chain is built from TRBV7-2 and TRBJ2-2; TRBD2 agrees at 10 bases. Germline assignment: CDR1 SGHTA and CDR2 FQGNSA. CDR3 length: 15 residues. The V gene end was trimmed by 6 bases and the J gene end by 3 bases; junction bases not matched to a gene: 4. DNA for the CDR3: TGTGCCAGCAGTTTTAGCGGGGGGTACACCGGGGAGCTGTTTTTT. As protein: CASSFSGGYTGELFF. The full variable domain, its missing parts supplied by reference TRBV7-2 and TRBJ2-2, is GAGVSQSPSNKVTEKGKDVELRCDPISGHTALYWYRQSLGQGLEFLIYFQGNSAPDKSGLPSDRFSAERTGGSVSTLTIQRTQQEDSAVYLCASSFSGGYTGELFFGEGSRLTVL.

The CDR3 sequence: CASSFQGQDTQYF. The CDR3 DNA reads as TGTGCCAGCAGTTTCCAGGGACAAGATACGCAGTATTTT. The chain has TRBV25-1 and TRBJ2-3, with D tentatively TRBD1 (6 bases). This CDR3 region has 13 residues. V was shortened by 5 bases and J by 5 bases, with 11 bases between the two germline ends. Germline V gene sequence: CDR1 MGHDK, CDR2 SYGVNS.

The chain couples TRBV2 to TRBJ2-7; 10 bases agree with TRBD2. Germline V CDR1 and CDR2: SNHLY, FYNNEI. The CDR3 has 15 amino acids. Unmatched junction bases numbered 5, after V lost 1 base and J lost 5 bases. The CDR3 DNA reads as TGTGCCAGCAGTGAAGGAGCGGGAGGGGGGGACGAGCAGTACTTC. It encodes CASSEGAGGGDEQYF. Full variable domain (rest looked up from reference TRBV2 and TRBJ2-7): EPEVTQTPSHQVTQMGQEVILRCVPISNHLYFYWYRQILGQKVEFLVSFYNNEISEKSEIFDDQFSVERPDGSNFTLKIRSTKLEDSAMYFCASSEGAGGGDEQYFGPGTRLTVT.

The chain combines TRBV19 with TRBJ2-7; unclear D gene. This CDR3 region has 14 residues. The V and J ends lost 5 bases and 3 bases respectively, with 14 bases between them. The germline V gene encodes CDR1 LNHDA and CDR2 SQIVND (reference sequence). CDR3 in amino acids: CASSPKELIYEQYF. The CDR3, as DNA: TGTGCCAGTAGTCCAAAGGAACTGATCTACGAGCAGTACTTC.

CDR3 in DNA: TGTGCCAGCAGTGGTTCCCCAGCGGGAGGGATAGAGACCCAGTACTTC. Encoded protein: CASSGSPAGGIETQYF. V is TRBV6-1 and J is TRBJ2-5; 10 bases map to TRBD2. CDR1 is MNHNS, CDR2 SASEGT, per germline. The V segment lost 4 bases and the J segment 4 bases; nucleotides outside the gene matches: 9. This CDR3 is built from 16 residues.

The J gene is TRBJ2-6, the V gene TRBV19; D remains ambiguous. Germline CDR1 reads LNHDA; CDR2 reads SQIVND (reference sequence). The germline V and J ends were trimmed by 7 bases and 4 bases, with 14 bases remaining between them. The CDR3 consists of 15 residues. The CDR3 sequence is CASTMRPTGANVLTF. The CDR3 DNA is TGTGCCAGTACTATGAGGCCCACAGGGGCCAACGTCCTGACTTTC.

The chain uses TRBV19 and TRBJ2-7; 9 bases are a match to TRBD2. The CDR3 loop spans 15 amino acids. Germline CDR1 and CDR2: LNHDA and SQIVND (reference sequence). V was pared by 1 base and J by 3 bases, with 4 bases of the junction left unmatched. CDR3 DNA sequence: TGTGCCAGTAGTATAGTGGCTAGCGGGAACTACGAGCAGTACTTC. Translation: CASSIVASGNYEQYF.

The chain couples TRBV4-3 to TRBJ2-3, with a possible D match to TRBD1 (6 bases). From germline, CDR1 is LGHNA and CDR2 YSLEER. CDR3 length equals 16 residues. V was pared by 2 bases and J by 4 bases, with 16 bases between. The CDR3 is CASSQHRQDPPDTQYF. The CDR3 nucleotides read TGCGCCAGCAGCCAACACAGACAGGACCCTCCAGATACGCAGTATTTT.

The rearrangement joins TRBV4-3 to TRBJ2-7; TRBD1 might be the D (5 bases). V was shortened by 4 bases and J by 3 bases, with 10 bases between the two germline ends. This CDR3 has 13 amino acids. Germline CDR1 and CDR2: LGHNA and YSLEER. DNA for the CDR3: TGCGCCAGCAGCCCAGGACATAACTACGAGCAGTACTTC. It yields the protein CASSPGHNYEQYF.

On this clone: The sample contains more than one DNA sequence encoding this CDR3. This rearrangement joins TRBV6-5 to TRBJ1-3; no clear D. Germline assignment: CDR1 MNHEY and CDR2 SVGAGI. V lost 2 bases to trimming and J lost 0 bases, with 2 bases between them. CDR3 length: 13 amino acids. The CDR3 here is CASSYDSGNTIYF. As DNA, the CDR3 is TGTGCCAGCAGTTACGACTCTGGAAACACCATATATTTT.

This clone was seen only once. V gene TRBV13 combines with J gene TRBJ1-1, with D unresolved. This CDR3 has 14 amino acids. V gave up 4 bases and J gave up 1 base, with 10 bases separating them. The germline gives CDR1 PRHDT, CDR2 FYEKMQ (reference sequence). The CDR3 coding sequence is TGTGCCAGCAGCTCCAGCGACGGGAACACTGAAGCTTTCTTT. Translation gives CASSSSDGNTEAFF.

The V call is TRBV5-6, the J call TRBJ1-2, with TRBD1 matching over 9 bases. Trimming at V came to 3 bases and at J to 6 bases, leaving 12 bases not matched to a gene. CDR1 SGHDT and CDR2 YYEEEE come from the germline V gene. This CDR3 spans 16 amino acids. The CDR3, as DNA: TGTGCCAGCAGCTACCTGCAACAGGGGGCGATGGATGGCTACACCTTC. Protein sequence: CASSYLQQGAMDGYTF.

As DNA, the CDR3 is TGTGCCAGTAGTATTTTGGGGTTGGAGACCCAGTACTTC. Its protein is CASSILGLETQYF. The chain employs TRBV19 and TRBJ2-5; D remains unclear. The ends were cut back, 3 bases at V and 5 bases at J, with 10 bases in the middle. The germline V gene encodes CDR1 LNHDA and CDR2 SQIVND (reference sequence). The CDR3 totals 13 residues.

The V call is TRBV4-3, the J call TRBJ2-4; D tentatively fits TRBD1 or TRBD2 (5 bases each). The germline CDR1 and CDR2 sequences are LGHNA and YSLEER. V lost 0 bases to trimming and J lost 0 bases, with 21 bases between them. The CDR3 is 20 residues long. Here the CDR3 reads CASSQDWGPTLEIAKNIQYF. DNA for the CDR3: TGCGCCAGCAGCCAAGACTGGGGACCTACGCTAGAAATAGCCAAAAACATTCAGTACTTC.

This clone was detected once. This chain connects TRBV7-2 to TRBJ1-3; D is perhaps TRBD1 (5 bases). The CDR3 contains 15 residues. Between the trimmed V and J ends, which lost 5 bases and 1 base, there was a span of 12 bases. The germline CDR1 and CDR2 sequences are SGHTA and FQGNSA. CDR3 in amino acids: CASSRDLNSGNTIYF. Written as DNA, the CDR3 is TGTGCCAGCAGCAGGGACCTTAATTCTGGAAACACCATATATTTT.

The rearrangement joins TRBV6-5 to TRBJ2-1; tentatively, D is TRBD2 (6 bases). V was pared by 0 bases and J by 5 bases, with 14 bases between. Germline V gene lookup returns CDR1 MNHEY and CDR2 SVGAGI. CDR3 length: 16 amino acids. CDR3 nucleotide sequence: TGTGCCAGCAGTTACTCAACTGGCGGGACCCACAATGAGCAGTTCTTC. It codes for CASSYSTGGTHNEQFF.

The chain links TRBV27 to TRBJ2-5; 12 nucleotides align to TRBD2. The CDR3 has 17 amino acids. Looked up from germline, CDR1 is MNHEY and CDR2 is SMNVEV (reference sequence). J lost 0 bases, V lost 6 bases, and 8 bases had no gene match. The CDR3, as DNA: TGTGCCAGCAGCCCCACTAGCGGGGGGACCTACCAAGAGACCCAGTACTTC. This sequence encodes CASSPTSGGTYQETQYF.

In DNA form, the CDR3 reads TGTGCCAGCGGTGGCGGGTACACTGAAGCTTTCTTT. Protein product: CASGGGYTEAFF. The rearrangement joins TRBV6-5 to TRBJ1-1, with no clear D. The CDR3 length is 12 residues. In germline, CDR1 is MNHEY, CDR2 SVGAGI. Trimming removed 8 bases at V and 3 bases at J, with 10 bases between.

The rearrangement uses TRBV5-6 and TRBJ2-4, with 8 nucleotides matching TRBD1. The CDR3 runs 13 residues. Germline trimming cut 2 bases from V and 16 bases from J; bases unmatched to any gene: 11. From germline, CDR1 is SGHDT and CDR2 YYEEEE. The CDR3 here is CASSFQGAPIRYF. CDR3 DNA sequence: TGTGCCAGCAGCTTTCAGGGGGCTCCCATCCGATACTTC.

V is TRBV9 and J is TRBJ2-3; the D gene is possibly TRBD2 (6 bases). Germline V gene lookup returns CDR1 SGDLS and CDR2 YYNGEE. Trimming removed 4 bases from V and 3 bases from J, with 27 bases in between. The CDR3 sequence is 19 residues long. CDR3 residues: CASSPRWVLGDWVTDTQYF. As DNA, the CDR3 is TGTGCCAGCAGCCCTAGGTGGGTCCTCGGGGACTGGGTAACAGATACGCAGTATTTT.

The chain uses TRBV4-2 and TRBJ1-5; TRBD1 agrees at 9 bases. The junction had 8 bases not matched to a gene; V was cut back by 4 bases and J by 4 bases. Germline assignment: CDR1 LGHNA and CDR2 YNFKEQ. This CDR3 is built from 16 residues. The CDR3 loop reads CASSLLQGAGNQPQHF. The CDR3 DNA reads as TGTGCCAGCAGCCTTCTACAGGGGGCTGGGAATCAGCCCCAGCATTTT.

V usage is TRBV6-5 and J usage is TRBJ1-2; D ambiguous. The germline gives CDR1 MNHEY, CDR2 SVGAGI. V dropped 7 bases and J dropped 1 base, with 10 bases sitting between them. The CDR3 is made up of 13 amino acids. The CDR3 DNA reads TGTGCCAGCACACCTCGAGTTAACTATGGCTACACCTTC. Translating it yields CASTPRVNYGYTF.

This chain links TRBV5-5 with TRBJ2-7; perhaps TRBD1 as D (6 bases). Germline V gives CDR1 SGHKS, CDR2 YYEKEE (reference sequence). The V end was cut by 0 bases, the J end by 3 bases, with 13 bases between. This CDR3 has 15 residues. CDR3 protein: CASSLAQGYRYEQYF. The CDR3 bases are TGTGCCAGCAGCTTGGCACAGGGATATCGCTACGAGCAGTACTTC.